A selection of T cell receptor beta chains follows, all from one sample in a study of cytomegalovirus exposure and HLA in healthy donors. Sequencing was performed with immunoSEQ multiplex PCR; in TCRdb, only in-frame clones are kept and a portion is missing. The table shows 120,000 to 150,000 clones, with nearly 80% occurring only once. Sequencing was performed on PBMCs. These receptors all come from a male donor in good health and CMV-seronegative. Both conserved end residues are part of each CDR3. Each record gives: CDR3 length, J gene, V gene, CDR3 protein.

len: 14; j_gene: TRBJ2-5; v_gene: TRBV5-4; CDR3aa: CASSPSPGEETQYF
len: 15; j_gene: TRBJ2-7; v_gene: TRBV18; CDR3aa: CASSQMTGNPYEQYF
len: 17; j_gene: TRBJ2-2; v_gene: TRBV2; CDR3aa: CASSEAGTGGDTGELFF
len: 13; j_gene: TRBJ2-7; v_gene: TRBV5-6; CDR3aa: CASSLVPRGEQYF
len: 13; j_gene: TRBJ2-1; v_gene: TRBV19; CDR3aa: CASSIDAVHEQFF
len: 14; j_gene: TRBJ2-7; v_gene: TRBV29-1; CDR3aa: CSVEGTGDSYEQYF
len: 13; j_gene: TRBJ1-6; v_gene: TRBV15; CDR3aa: CATGTGRNSPLHF
len: 15; j_gene: TRBJ2-5; v_gene: TRBV7-9; CDR3aa: CSSGQIKGSQETQYF
len: 15; j_gene: TRBJ2-1; v_gene: TRBV18; CDR3aa: CASSQGGDSYNEQFF
len: 15; j_gene: TRBJ2-1; v_gene: TRBV9; CDR3aa: CASSVLGQGWNEQFF
len: 16; j_gene: TRBJ1-3; v_gene: TRBV6-5; CDR3aa: CASSYSGTPSGNTIYF
len: 14; j_gene: TRBJ2-7; v_gene: TRBV19; CDR3aa: CASSIAIGSGEQYF
len: 17; j_gene: TRBJ2-3; v_gene: TRBV7-2; CDR3aa: CASSLGPGTGRPDTQYF
len: 17; j_gene: TRBJ2-7; v_gene: TRBV23-1; CDR3aa: CASSQSKGQVLRYEQYF
len: 13; j_gene: TRBJ1-1; v_gene: TRBV5-5; CDR3aa: CASTRMGGTEAFF
len: 17; j_gene: TRBJ2-5; v_gene: TRBV19; CDR3aa: CASSFGQGLDVGETQYF
len: 13; j_gene: TRBJ1-1; v_gene: TRBV29-1; CDR3aa: CSVVSGVNTEAFF
len: 12; j_gene: TRBJ2-1; v_gene: TRBV5-4; CDR3aa: CASSPQGWEQFF
len: 20; j_gene: TRBJ2-6; v_gene: TRBV10-2; CDR3aa: CASSESRGRGLLTGANVLTF
len: 14; j_gene: TRBJ2-1; v_gene: TRBV19; CDR3aa: CASGKTGYDNEQFF
len: 16; j_gene: TRBJ2-7; v_gene: TRBV7-2; CDR3aa: CASSLQSGTGFNEQYF
len: 13; j_gene: TRBJ1-6; v_gene: TRBV6-5; CDR3aa: CASRGQTNSPLHF
len: 14; j_gene: TRBJ1-1; v_gene: TRBV10-3; CDR3aa: CAIRFTGGGTEAFF
len: 14; j_gene: TRBJ1-1; v_gene: TRBV7-2; CDR3aa: CASSIAGMNTEAFF
len: 11; j_gene: TRBJ2-1; v_gene: TRBV30; CDR3aa: CASEVGEGGFF
len: 12; j_gene: TRBJ1-5; v_gene: TRBV6-6; CDR3aa: CASSYEGQPQHF
len: 14; j_gene: TRBJ2-7; v_gene: TRBV7-9; CDR3aa: CASSLGPGGPEQYF
len: 14; j_gene: TRBJ1-3; v_gene: TRBV30; CDR3aa: CAWSKGRVGNTIYF
len: 13; j_gene: TRBJ2-1; v_gene: TRBV30; CDR3aa: CAWSVDNYNEQFF
len: 11; j_gene: TRBJ2-5; v_gene: TRBV5-1; CDR3aa: CASSQQETQYF